This T cell receptor delta chain emerged from a study of Vδ1+ human thymocytes. Points from the study as a whole: In the thymus, TRG and TRD repertoires looked highly polyclonal with Gaussian CDR3 lengths.

The CDR3 is 25 residues long. CDR1 TSWWSYY and CDR2 QGS come from the germline V gene. V shed 3 bases and J 0 bases; nucleotides not matched to a gene: 32. About this clone itself: The antigen is unknown.

The template was reverse-transcribed extracted RNA. CDR3 amplicons came from multiplex PCR with pooled V-gene forward and constant-region reverse primers. TCRdb re-processed the multiplex PCR reads via CATT. The data show about 53,000 delta-chain clones, over 13% seen once. V gene TRDV1 combines with J gene TRDJ1; 9 bases agree with TRDD3. Specimen: Vdelta1+ gamma-delta thymocytes from the thymus. Subset meaning: FACS-sorted CD3+ TCRalphabeta- TCRVdelta1+ TCRVdelta2- thymocytes. The receptor was isolated from a girl less than two years old who had congenital heart surgery. CDR3 sequence (DNA): TGTGCTCTTGGGGAGCCTTCCTCACTGGGGGACCGAAAGGGGGGTTTCGCCGGGTACACCGATAAACTCATCTTT. As protein: CALGEPSSLGDRKGGFAGYTDKLIF.